This T cell receptor (beta chain) was found in a study of TIL therapy for anti-PD-1-resistant metastatic lung cancer. Turning to the study itself: Median tumor PD-L1 proportion score was roughly 6%. Tumors carried a median about 1.6 non-synonymous mutations per megabase.

Concerning this clone itself: Its antigen is unidentified.

Germline CDR1 is SEHNR and CDR2 is FQNEAQ (reference sequence). V was pared by 2 bases and J by 6 bases, with 5 bases between. The CDR3 totals 11 residues. Study-level results: Many TIL product clones were absent from baseline tumor, suggesting clonal contraction.

Time point specified: pre-treatment sample, taken before nivolumab and TIL therapy. Tumor tissue came from excised metastases, mostly pleural nodules or supraclavicular lymph nodes. Sequencing used immunoSEQ v3. Repertoires were generated with immunoSEQ multiplex PCR, while TCRdb's copy carries only in-frame clones and drops some. In the table there are tens of thousands of clones, roughly 63% of which are singletons. The sequence derives from a woman aged 30-79 years with non-small cell lung cancer. V is TRBV7-9 and J is TRBJ2-7; D might be TRBD2 (5 bases). The sequenced sample was tumor tissue, obtained at baseline. The CDR3 loop reads CASSLSGEQYF. In DNA, the CDR3 is TGTGCCAGCAGCTTAAGCGGCGAGCAGTACTTC.